These 32 T cell receptor beta chains share one sample of origin, sequenced in a study of human T cells and chemical hapten exposure. One entry per CDR3 protein, called by TCRdb with MiXCR from the RACE reads. The repertoire holds roughly 98,000 distinct CDR3 sequences, with around 12% as singletons. Time point denoted: patch test 1, 2 weeks after DPC sensitization. The treatment: therapeutic diphenylcyclopropenone sensitization with weekly scalp DPC. Sequencing was performed on whole blood, taken in connection with sensitization to the hapten diphenylcyclopropenone (DPC). These receptors came from a middle-aged woman with alopecia areata. Some clones in this sample may be carry-over from other donors' samples.

The chain uses TRBV9 and TRBJ2-7; D possibly corresponds to TRBD1 (7 bases). The CDR3 length is 14 residues. Germline CDR1 SGDLS, CDR2 YYNGEE. Trimming removed 2 bases at V and 0 bases at J, with 9 bases between. The CDR3 region is CASSVRDSSYEQYF. For the CDR3, the DNA is TGTGCCAGCAGCGTGCGGGACAGCTCCTACGAGCAGTACTTC.

The V call is TRBV7-9, the J call TRBJ2-6; D is uncertain. From germline, CDR1 is SEHNR and CDR2 FQNEAQ (reference sequence). This CDR3 contains 15 residues. With 2 bases removed from V and 2 bases from J, the gap between germline ends came to 7 bases. CDR3 loop: CASSLPGAGANVLTF. The CDR3 DNA follows: TGTGCCAGCAGCTTACCGGGTGCTGGGGCCAACGTCCTGACTTTC.

This clonotype has more than one count but fewer than ten. This chain uses TRBV5-6 with TRBJ2-1; 10 bases are a match to TRBD2. The CDR3 runs 16 residues. Trimming took 4 bases from V and 2 from J; bases not matched to a gene: 6. Germline CDR1 reads SGHDT; CDR2 reads YYEEEE. DNA of the CDR3: TGTGCCAGCAGCCGGACTAGCGGACTGACCTACAATGAGCAGTTCTTC. Amino acids: CASSRTSGLTYNEQFF.

V and J are TRBV6-5 and TRBJ2-1, with a weak D call TRBD2 (7 bases). Trimming left V 7 bases short and J 4 bases short, with 17 bases between. Germline V lookup: CDR1 MNHEY, CDR2 SVGAGI. The CDR3 consists of 15 residues. The CDR3 nucleotides read TGTGCCAGCAAACCGGAGGGGGGGTTGTACAATGAGCAGTTCTTC. It encodes CASKPEGGLYNEQFF.

The genes are TRBV29-1 and TRBJ1-3; D perhaps matches TRBD1 (6 bases). The CDR3 contains 14 residues. V was pared by 3 bases and J by 4 bases, with 13 bases between. Germline assignment: CDR1 SQVTM and CDR2 ANQGSEA. The CDR3 coding sequence is TGCAGCGTTGACCCATCAGGGGACGGAAACACCATATATTTT. Its translation is CSVDPSGDGNTIYF.

This clonotype occurred many times. V usage is TRBV10-3 and J usage is TRBJ1-1, with no clear D. Germline V gives CDR1 ENHRY, CDR2 SYGVKD. Trimming pared 8 bases from V and 2 bases from J, leaving 15 bases between. This CDR3 has 14 residues. The CDR3 region is CAIRSAGVNTEAFF. The CDR3, as DNA: TGTGCCATCCGATCGGCGGGAGTAAACACTGAAGCTTTCTTT.

The chain uses TRBV5-6 and TRBJ1-4; weak D call: TRBD1 (5 bases). V was clipped by 0 bases and J by 6 bases, with 12 bases between them. This CDR3 spans 15 amino acids. In germline, CDR1 is SGHDT, CDR2 YYEEEE. CDR3 region: CASSLAGIGDEKLFF. CDR3 coding DNA: TGTGCCAGCAGCTTGGCAGGGATTGGGGATGAAAAACTGTTTTTT.

In its sample, this clonotype was seen a few times. The genes are TRBV7-8 and TRBJ2-5; D uncertain. The CDR3 covers 14 residues. Looked up from germline, CDR1 is SGHVS and CDR2 is FQNEAQ. Trimming left V 7 bases short and J 2 bases short, with 14 bases between. The CDR3 here is CASNRWTEQETQYF. The CDR3 coding sequence is TGTGCCAGCAACCGATGGACGGAACAAGAGACCCAGTACTTC.

This clonotype was counted between two and nine times. J is TRBJ2-1 and V is TRBV5-1, with D uncertain. V was cut by 0 bases and J by 6 bases, with 13 bases left in between. Germline values: CDR1 SGHRS, CDR2 YFSETQ. CDR3 length: 15 amino acids. The CDR3: CASSLASSSINEQFF. The CDR3 bases are TGCGCCAGCAGCTTGGCCTCTAGTTCTATCAATGAGCAGTTCTTC.

This clonotype was seen repeatedly, ten times or more. The chain combines TRBV12-3 or TRBV12-4 with TRBJ2-2; no clear D. The CDR3 contains 14 residues. The ends were cut back, 2 bases at V and 0 bases at J, with 4 bases in the middle. The CDR3 sequence: CASSLSANTGELFF. DNA for the CDR3: TGTGCCAGCAGTTTAAGTGCGAACACCGGGGAGCTGTTTTTT.

This clonotype was seen a few times. The V gene is TRBV27, the J gene TRBJ2-1, with D perhaps TRBD1 or TRBD2 (5 bases each). V was cut by 2 bases and J by 9 bases, with 8 bases left in between. CDR1 and CDR2 from the germline V gene are MNHEY and SMNVEV (reference sequence). This CDR3 spans 12 amino acids. CDR3 nucleotides: TGTGCCAGCAGTTTAGAGAGGGGTGAGCAGTTCTTC. Protein product: CASSLERGEQFF.

This rearrangement joins TRBV2 to TRBJ2-7, with 7 nucleotides matching TRBD2. V shed 2 bases, J shed 5 bases, and the junction held 6 bases outside the gene matches. CDR1 is SNHLY, CDR2 FYNNEI, per germline. The CDR3 sequence is 14 residues long. CDR3 nucleotides: TGTGCCAGCAGTGAACTGCAGCGGGGCCACGAGCAGTACTTC. Translation gives CASSELQRGHEQYF.

The V call is TRBV2, the J call TRBJ1-5; 8 bases fit TRBD1. Germline CDR1 SNHLY, CDR2 FYNNEI. The CDR3 has 13 amino acids. Trimming took 4 bases from V and 4 from J; bases not matched to a gene: 0. CDR3 protein: CASSGTGNQPQHF. The CDR3 coding sequence is TGTGCCAGCAGTGGGACAGGGAATCAGCCCCAGCATTTT.

This clonotype was found many times. V gene TRBV6-1 combines with J gene TRBJ2-7; possible D gene TRBD1, 5 bases. The length of the CDR3 is 15 residues. In germline, CDR1 is MNHNS, CDR2 SASEGT. The V gene lost 1 base and the J gene lost 3 bases, with 13 bases spanning the gap. The CDR3 here is CASSEVFQGNYEQYF. The CDR3 DNA reads as TGTGCCAGCAGTGAAGTCTTCCAGGGTAACTACGAGCAGTACTTC.

The CDR3 region has the DNA TGTGCCAGCAGCTCGGCACAGGGTAGAGCCAAAAACATTCAGTACTTC. Its translation: CASSSAQGRAKNIQYF. The V gene is TRBV13, the J gene TRBJ2-4; D perhaps matches TRBD1 (6 bases). This CDR3 has 16 residues. Trimming stripped 4 bases from V and 0 bases from J, with 13 bases between. Germline CDR1 reads PRHDT; CDR2 reads FYEKMQ (reference sequence). The whole variable domain, filled in from reference TRBV13 and TRBJ2-4, reads AAGVIQSPRHLIKEKRETATLKCYPIPRHDTVYWYQQGPGQDPQFLISFYEKMQSDKGSIPDRFSAQQFSDYHSELNMSSLELGDSALYFCASSSAQGRAKNIQYFGAGTRLSVL.

This clonotype has a count of ten or more. The gene calls are TRBV7-8 and TRBJ1-5; no definite D call. This CDR3 has 16 residues. V was trimmed by 2 bases and J by 6 bases, leaving 17 bases between them. Germline-derived CDR1 and CDR2 are SGHVS and FQNEAQ. For the CDR3, the DNA is TGTGCCAGCAGCTTAATGTCCCCTAGTCCGGGTCAGCCCCAGCATTTT. Amino acid sequence: CASSLMSPSPGQPQHF.

This clonotype was seen ten or more times. This sequence joins TRBV4-3 and TRBJ2-2; D unresolved. The CDR3 loop spans 16 amino acids. CDR1 LGHNA and CDR2 YSLEER come from the germline V gene. V was cut by 0 bases and J by 5 bases, with 13 bases left in between. The CDR3 DNA reads TGCGCCAGCAGCCAAGAGTCCGGGCCTAGGACCGGGGAGCTGTTTTTT. Translated, it gives CASSQESGPRTGELFF.

In its sample, this clonotype was seen a few times. The V gene is TRBV11-3, the J gene TRBJ2-1; 7 bases fit TRBD2. CDR1 and CDR2 (germline): SGHNT, YENEEA. The length of the CDR3 is 17 residues. J was trimmed by 3 bases and V by 1 base; bases with no gene match: 9. The CDR3 DNA reads as TGTGCCAGCAGCTTAGTCGGTGTGGCGGGAGACTACAATGAGCAGTTCTTC. This translates into CASSLVGVAGDYNEQFF.

This rearrangement joins TRBV29-1 to TRBJ2-2; D is unclear. CDR3 length equals 14 residues. Germline CDR1 is SQVTM and CDR2 is ANQGSEA. Trimming pared 4 bases from V and 2 bases from J, leaving 11 bases between. CDR3 DNA sequence: TGCAGCGTTGTAGTGAACAGAAACACCGGGGAGCTGTTTTTT. It translates to CSVVVNRNTGELFF.

With regard to this clonotype: Germline and junction disagree at one end, which may indicate a read error. The rearrangement links TRBV5-1 to TRBJ2-3; 7 positions match TRBD1. CDR1 and CDR2 (germline): SGHRS, YFSETQ. The CDR3 length is 15 residues. The CDR3 bases are TGCGCCAGCAGCTTATCTGGACAGGAGACAGATACGCGGTATTTT. Protein sequence: CASSLSGQETDTRYF.

This sequence joins TRBV11-2 and TRBJ2-3; D is ambiguous. V gave up 7 bases and J gave up 3 bases, with 23 bases separating them. This CDR3 is built from 17 residues. The germline V gene encodes CDR1 SGHAT and CDR2 FQNNGV. The DNA for the CDR3 is TGTGCCAGCAAACCAGCCCCTCCCGGCGGCCTGACAGATACGCAGTATTTT. Its protein is CASKPAPPGGLTDTQYF.

This rearrangement joins TRBV7-2 to TRBJ2-1; D ambiguous. Trimming pared 1 base from V and 7 bases from J, leaving 11 bases between. The CDR3 runs to 14 residues. Germline V gene sequence: CDR1 SGHTA, CDR2 FQGNSA. The CDR3 loop is CASSLGSSFNEQFF. CDR3 nucleotide sequence: TGTGCCAGCAGCTTAGGGTCTTCATTTAATGAGCAGTTCTTC.

This clonotype showed up just a few times. V gene TRBV2 combines with J gene TRBJ1-5; D remains unclear. Trimming shortened V by 3 bases and J by 0 bases, and 6 bases separated the two germline ends. Germline loops: CDR1 SNHLY, CDR2 FYNNEI. This CDR3 is 14 amino acids long. CDR3 sequence: CASSEDGSNQPQHF. The CDR3 nucleotides read TGTGCCAGCAGTGAGGACGGTAGCAATCAGCCCCAGCATTTT.

V is TRBV29-1 and J is TRBJ1-1; tentatively, D is TRBD1 (6 bases). In germline, CDR1 is SQVTM, CDR2 ANQGSEA. The CDR3 totals 12 residues. The V gene lost 5 bases and the J gene lost 6 bases, with 13 bases spanning the gap. The CDR3 region is CSVRLGGAEAFF. The CDR3 region has the DNA TGCAGCGTTCGACTGGGGGGCGCTGAAGCTTTCTTT.

The chain carries TRBV7-2 and TRBJ2-1; maybe TRBD2 (6 bases). V was trimmed by 5 bases and J by 13 bases, leaving 18 bases between them. This CDR3 comprises 13 residues. Germline CDR1 is SGHTA and CDR2 is FQGNSA. CDR3 coding DNA: TGTGCCAGCAGCCGGGGCCCATCCGCGGGACAGTTCTTC. It is translated as CASSRGPSAGQFF.

This clonotype occurred a few times. The rearrangement uses TRBV7-3 and TRBJ2-7; D may be TRBD2 (6 bases). CDR3 length equals 13 residues. Trimming took 5 bases from V and 5 from J, leaving 13 bases between them. Germline CDR1 SGHTA, CDR2 FQGTGA. The CDR3 bases are TGTGCCAGCAGCCCGGAGGGGCGGGACGAGCAGTACTTC. Translation gives CASSPEGRDEQYF. The whole variable domain, remainder taken from reference TRBV7-3 and TRBJ2-7, is GAGVSQTPSNKVTEKGKYVELRCDPISGHTALYWYRQSLGQGPEFLIYFQGTGAADDSGLPNDRFFAVRPEGSVSTLKIQRTERGDSAVYLCASSPEGRDEQYFGPGTRLTVT.

V usage is TRBV6-2 or TRBV6-3 and J usage is TRBJ2-1; D is unresolved. Trimming cost V 8 bases and J 8 bases, with 7 bases left between them. This CDR3 contains 10 residues. Germline CDR1 reads MNHEY; CDR2 reads SVGEGT. The CDR3 nucleotides read TGTGCCAGCGGCTGGGATGAGCAGTTCTTC. Translated, it gives CASGWDEQFF.

This clonotype was detected many times. One junction end disagrees with the germline gene, perhaps due to a read error. The chain combines TRBV20-1 with TRBJ2-5; 8 bases match TRBD2. This CDR3 is 13 amino acids long. Germline values: CDR1 DFQATT, CDR2 SNEGSKA (reference sequence). The chain's CDR3 is CSARGLAGETQYF. The CDR3 DNA follows: TGCAGTGCCAGAGGGCTAGCGGGAGAGACCCAGTACTTC.

The rearrangement joins TRBV27 to TRBJ2-7, with a weak D call TRBD1 (5 bases). The germline CDR1 and CDR2 sequences are MNHEY and SMNVEV (reference sequence). With 0 bases removed from V and 7 bases from J, the gap between germline ends came to 19 bases. This CDR3 spans 16 amino acids. CDR3 protein: CASSLSISAGRAEQYF. DNA of the CDR3: TGTGCCAGCAGTTTATCGATAAGTGCAGGGCGAGCGGAGCAGTACTTC.

V gene TRBV4-1 combines with J gene TRBJ2-2; tentative D call: TRBD1 (6 bases). CDR1 and CDR2 from the germline V gene are MGHRA and YSYEKL. The germline V and J ends were trimmed by 4 bases and 2 bases, with 11 bases remaining between them. This CDR3 region has 15 residues. CDR3 loop: CASSRGQHNTGELFF. The CDR3 DNA sequence: TGCGCCAGCAGCCGTGGACAGCATAACACCGGGGAGCTGTTTTTT.

This rearrangement joins TRBV2 to TRBJ1-2, with D perhaps matching TRBD1 (5 bases). V gave up 5 bases and J gave up 1 base, with 8 bases separating them. Per germline, CDR1 SNHLY and CDR2 FYNNEI. This CDR3 comprises 13 residues. CDR3 sequence (DNA): TGTGCCAGCAGTAGACAGCTTAACTATGGCTACACCTTC. Translation gives CASSRQLNYGYTF. The variable domain in full, completed from reference TRBV2 and TRBJ1-2, reads EPEVTQTPSHQVTQMGQEVILRCVPISNHLYFYWYRQILGQKVEFLVSFYNNEISEKSEIFDDQFSVERPDGSNFTLKIRSTKLEDSAMYFCASSRQLNYGYTFGSGTRLTVV.

The rearrangement uses TRBV20-1 and TRBJ2-5; a possible D gene is TRBD2 (5 bases). Germline values: CDR1 DFQATT, CDR2 SNEGSKA (reference sequence). Trimming pared 3 bases from V and 10 bases from J, leaving 12 bases between. The CDR3 length is 11 residues. CDR3 region: CSAREVGDQYF. The CDR3 DNA reads as TGCAGTGCTAGGGAGGTGGGAGACCAGTACTTC.